These 21 T cell receptor beta chains share one sample of origin, sequenced in a study of T-cell reconstitution after alpha-beta-depleted transplantation in children. Unique molecular identifiers were used in preparing the TCRbeta library. Via MiXCR, TCRdb re-called the PCR reads, giving one row per CDR3 protein. The table has roughly 400,000 distinct CDR3 sequences, over 20% seen once. The material was PBMCs from the stem cell graft donor, obtained from the stem cell graft. These receptors were taken from a human donor who donated a stem cell graft to a child with acute myeloid leukemia.

V usage is TRBV15 and J usage is TRBJ2-3; D is uncertain. The ends were cut back, 5 bases at V and 0 bases at J, with 15 bases in the middle. CDR3 size: 16 residues. Per germline, CDR1 LNHNV and CDR2 YYDKDF (reference sequence). The CDR3 is CATSRSLMGSTDTQYF. Here the CDR3 DNA reads TGTGCCACCAGCCGCAGTCTCATGGGGAGCACAGATACGCAGTATTTT.

The chain combines TRBV4-3 with TRBJ2-7; no clear D gene. CDR3 length equals 15 residues. Germline-derived CDR1 and CDR2 are LGHNA and YSLEER. V was pared by 0 bases and J by 2 bases, with 11 bases between. The CDR3 DNA sequence: TGCGCCAGCAGCCAAGATCCGCAGGAAGCCTACGAGCAGTACTTC. Residues: CASSQDPQEAYEQYF.

To note about this clonotype: A junction boundary mismatches the germline segment, possibly from a read error. The rearrangement links TRBV29-1 to TRBJ2-7; 9 bases match TRBD1. Germline V lookup: CDR1 SQVTM, CDR2 ANQGSEA. The CDR3 covers 14 residues. CDR3 sequence reads: CSALETGGRGEQHF. CDR3 sequence (DNA): TGCAGCGCCCTGGAGACAGGGGGTCGTGGCGAGCAGCACTTC.

V is TRBV7-8 and J is TRBJ2-3, with D possibly TRBD2 on 6 matching bases. Germline CDR1 SGHVS, CDR2 FQNEAQ. The CDR3 totals 15 residues. V shed 2 bases and J shed 2 bases, with 11 bases lying between them. The CDR3 is CASSLTRDPTDTQYF. The CDR3 coding sequence is TGTGCCAGCAGCTTAACGCGGGACCCCACAGATACGCAGTATTTT.

This clonotype was recorded a few times. V usage is TRBV7-9 and J usage is TRBJ2-3, with unresolved D. Germline lookup yields CDR1 SEHNR and CDR2 FQNEAQ (reference sequence). Deletions cut 2 bases from V and 2 bases from J, with 11 bases between. There are 15 residues in the CDR3. CDR3 sequence (DNA): TGTGCCAGCAGCTTAACGGTTTTGTCCACAGATACGCAGTATTTT. This gives the protein CASSLTVLSTDTQYF. Full variable domain (outside the CDR3, taken from reference TRBV7-9 and TRBJ2-3): DTGVSQNPRHKITKRGQNVTFRCDPISEHNRLYWYRQTLGQGPEFLTYFQNEAQLEKSRLLSDRFSAERPKGSFSTLEIQRTEQGDSAMYLCASSLTVLSTDTQYFGPGTRLTVL.

There are a few counts of this clonotype. The chain couples TRBV7-9 to TRBJ2-1, with a tentative D call TRBD2 (6 bases). The V gene lost 5 bases and the J gene lost 6 bases, with 17 bases spanning the gap. The V gene's germline CDR1 is SEHNR and CDR2 FQNEAQ (reference sequence). The CDR3 runs 15 residues. The CDR3 DNA reads as TGTGCCAGCAGCCCCGCGGGGCTAGCGCGCAATGAGCAGTTCTTC. Its translation: CASSPAGLARNEQFF.

This clonotype was observed a handful of times. V usage is TRBV5-1 and J usage is TRBJ2-3, with 11 bases that match TRBD2. CDR1 and CDR2 (germline): SGHRS, YFSETQ. This CDR3 spans 16 amino acids. V lost 0 bases, J lost 4 bases, and 4 bases stayed unmatched. This CDR3 reads CASSLEVTSGADTQYF. The CDR3 DNA follows: TGCGCCAGCAGCTTGGAGGTGACTAGCGGGGCAGATACGCAGTATTTT. The full variable domain, in which reference TRBV5-1 and TRBJ2-3 provide the parts outside the CDR3, is KAGVTQTPRYLIKTRGQQVTLSCSPISGHRSVSWYQQTPGQGLQFLFEYFSETQRNKGNFPGRFSGRQFSNSRSEMNVSTLELGDSALYLCASSLEVTSGADTQYFGPGTRLTVL.

This chain links TRBV9 with TRBJ1-2; no clear D gene. V was clipped by 4 bases and J by 2 bases, with 9 bases between them. Germline CDR1 reads SGDLS; CDR2 reads YYNGEE. This CDR3 spans 13 amino acids. DNA for the CDR3: TGTGCCAGCAGCCCCCGTAGGAACTATGGCTACACCTTC. It translates to CASSPRRNYGYTF.

This rearrangement joins TRBV28 to TRBJ2-3; 12 nucleotides agree with TRBD2. This CDR3 region has 20 residues. V shed 6 bases and J 4 bases; nucleotides not matched to a gene: 20. CDR1 is MDHEN and CDR2 is SYDVKM in the germline V gene. CDR3 in amino acids: CASRAPLAGGPSPIPDTQYF. CDR3 nucleotides: TGTGCCAGCAGGGCGCCTCTAGCGGGAGGGCCCTCCCCGATCCCAGATACGCAGTATTTT.

This clonotype was seen ten or more times. The genes are TRBV7-8 and TRBJ2-3, with a possible D match to TRBD1 (6 bases). The V gene lost 0 bases and the J gene lost 6 bases, with 13 bases spanning the gap. The CDR3 has 15 amino acids. Germline loops: CDR1 SGHVS, CDR2 FQNEAQ. In nucleotides, the CDR3 is TGTGCCAGCAGCTTAGCACCGGGACACTTCGATACGCAGTATTTT. Its protein is CASSLAPGHFDTQYF.

This chain uses TRBV20-1 with TRBJ2-4; the D is unclear. Trimming pared 3 bases from V and 9 bases from J, leaving 6 bases between. The CDR3 extends over 10 amino acids. Germline V CDR1 and CDR2: DFQATT, SNEGSKA (reference sequence). CDR3 amino acids: CSASSVIQYF. In nucleotides, the CDR3 is TGCAGTGCTAGTTCGGTCATTCAGTACTTC.

This clonotype was seen many times. This rearrangement joins TRBV24-1 to TRBJ2-3; D unclear. This CDR3 has 13 residues. Germline assignment: CDR1 KGHDR and CDR2 SFDVKD. Trimming left V 2 bases short and J 4 bases short, with 6 bases between. CDR3 protein: CATSDSMADTQYF. CDR3 coding DNA: TGTGCCACCAGTGATTCCATGGCAGATACGCAGTATTTT.

The CDR3 bases are TGCAGCGTTTCCCAGGGAGGCAATCAGCCCCAGCATTTT. This sequence encodes CSVSQGGNQPQHF. The chain joins TRBV29-1 to TRBJ1-5; tentatively, D is TRBD1 (5 bases). The length of the CDR3 is 13 residues. From germline, CDR1 is SQVTM and CDR2 ANQGSEA. V lost 5 bases and J lost 2, with 10 bases in between. The full variable domain, completed using reference TRBV29-1 and TRBJ1-5, is SAVISQKPSRDICQRGTSLTIQCQVDSQVTMMFWYRQQPGQSLTLIATANQGSEATYESGFVIDKFPISRPNLTFSTLTVSNMSPEDSSIYLCSVSQGGNQPQHFGDGTRLSIL.

There are many counts of this clonotype. V and J are TRBV9 and TRBJ2-1; 8 bases fit TRBD2. This CDR3 contains 15 residues. Trimming removed 0 bases from V and 3 bases from J; junction bases left unmatched: 2. Per the germline V gene, CDR1 is SGDLS and CDR2 is YYNGEE. CDR3 DNA: TGTGCCAGCAGCGTAGTAAGCGGGAGCTACAATGAGCAGTTCTTC. The encoded protein is CASSVVSGSYNEQFF.

The chain joins TRBV7-9 to TRBJ1-1, with unresolved D. The CDR3 is made up of 12 amino acids. Trimming took 5 bases from V and 7 from J, leaving 11 bases between them. Germline CDR1 SEHNR, CDR2 FQNEAQ (reference sequence). CDR3 sequence reads: CASSPSGVEAFF. DNA of the CDR3: TGTGCCAGCAGCCCTAGTGGGGTTGAAGCTTTCTTT.

This chain uses TRBV12-3 or TRBV12-4 with TRBJ2-1; 7 bases are a match to TRBD2. This CDR3 has 12 amino acids. V shed 8 bases, J shed 8 bases, and the junction held 6 bases outside the gene matches. The CDR3 reads CASGRGRDEQFF. The CDR3 DNA follows: TGTGCCAGCGGCCGGGGGAGGGATGAGCAGTTCTTC.

This clonotype came up many times. This sequence joins TRBV29-1 and TRBJ1-5; D is perhaps TRBD1 (6 bases). The CDR3 sequence is 14 residues long. Germline loops: CDR1 SQVTM, CDR2 ANQGSEA. Trimming shortened V by 4 bases and J by 4 bases, and 14 bases separated the two germline ends. CDR3 nucleotide sequence: TGCAGCGTTGGATCAGGAGGGGGGAATCAGCCCCAGCATTTT. Its protein product is CSVGSGGGNQPQHF.

The rearrangement uses TRBV11-1 and TRBJ2-2; D might be TRBD2 (5 bases). Germline V lookup: CDR1 SGHAT, CDR2 FQDESV (reference sequence). V was clipped by 3 bases and J by 6 bases, with 11 bases between them. This CDR3 contains 14 residues. As DNA, the CDR3 is TGTGCCAGCAGCTTCGGGGAAAGGGCCGGGGAGCTGTTTTTT. Residues: CASSFGERAGELFF.

This chain links TRBV19 with TRBJ2-5; possible D gene TRBD2, 5 bases. The CDR3 runs 15 residues. From germline, CDR1 is LNHDA and CDR2 SQIVND (reference sequence). V was trimmed by 3 bases and J by 0 bases, leaving 11 bases between them. CDR3 in DNA: TGTGCCAGTAGTATTTTCGGACTGAACCAAGAGACCCAGTACTTC. This translates into CASSIFGLNQETQYF.

A few counts support this clonotype. The chain couples TRBV6-2 or TRBV6-3 to TRBJ2-1; no clear D. V dropped 6 bases and J dropped 9 bases, with 12 bases sitting between them. The CDR3 contains 12 residues. CDR1 and CDR2 from the germline V gene are MNHEY and SVGEGT. The CDR3 nucleotides read TGTGCCAGCAGCCCCATAGCTAGTGAGCAGTTCTTC. This codes for CASSPIASEQFF.

This chain uses TRBV12-3 or TRBV12-4 with TRBJ1-3, with D perhaps TRBD1 (5 bases). This CDR3 has 18 amino acids. V dropped 3 bases and J dropped 4 bases, with 22 bases sitting between them. The CDR3 DNA reads TGTGCCAGCAGTTTGGGGGGGTCTCGAGGAACTTCGGGAAACACCATATATTTT. Translation gives CASSLGGSRGTSGNTIYF.